This passage covers 10 T cell receptor beta chains from one sample sequenced in a study of post-analysis software for immune sequencing data (dated by TCRdb to between 2015 and 2016). The paper as a whole reports these results and caveats: Patients showed significantly higher frequencies than controls for five TRBV segments, among them TRBV5-6, TRBV5-1 and TRBV20-1.

These receptors have no known antigen. The library was made by PCR. These reads were obtained on an Illumina HiSeq 2500. To reduce PCR and sequencing biases, unique molecular identifiers were built into the TCR beta cDNA libraries. TCRdb reanalyzed the raw reads on its own, using fastp at Q25 for trimming and MiXCR for clone calling, and kept in-frame beta chains. Entries that share a CDR3 protein sequence are merged under the most common genes and DNA. The sample table contains approximately 730,000 distinct CDR3 sequences; only one count was recorded for around 46% of them. The top ten constitute roughly 4.9% of the sample. Sequences were obtained from blood. The receptors originated from a girl aged 5-17 years with multiple sclerosis.

The V call is TRBV14, the J call TRBJ2-4; D unclear. The CDR3 is 13 amino acids. CDR1 is SGHDN and CDR2 is FVKESK in the germline V gene. Trimming cost V 1 base and J 3 bases, with 4 bases left between them. The CDR3 DNA follows: TGTGCCAGCAGCCAAGGGTTCAAAAACATTCAGTACTTC. Translating it yields CASSQGFKNIQYF.

The V and J genes are TRBV7-2 and TRBJ1-2, with D unresolved. The CDR3 runs to 13 residues. V gave up 5 bases and J gave up 8 bases, with 15 bases separating them. CDR1 and CDR2 (germline): SGHTA, FQGNSA. CDR3 coding DNA: TGTGCCAGCAGCCGGATGGCAGGCGGGGGCTACACCTTC. It is translated as CASSRMAGGGYTF.

This clonotype was recorded only once. The gene calls are TRBV3-1 and TRBJ2-6; D gene uncertain. The CDR3 runs to 16 residues. The ends were cut back, 1 base at V and 1 base at J, with 8 bases in the middle. Germline-derived CDR1 and CDR2 are LGHDT and YNNKEL (reference sequence). CDR3 in amino acids: CASSQVGESGANVLTF. The CDR3 DNA sequence: TGTGCCAGCAGCCAAGTTGGGGAATCTGGGGCCAACGTCCTGACTTTC.

V gene TRBV29-1 combines with J gene TRBJ1-1; D is undetermined. CDR1 and CDR2 from the germline V gene are SQVTM and ANQGSEA. The germline V and J ends were trimmed by 6 bases and 2 bases, with 10 bases remaining between them. CDR3 length: 12 amino acids. The CDR3 bases are TGCAGCGTGGCGATCGGAAACACTGAAGCTTTCTTT. It is translated as CSVAIGNTEAFF.

Concerning this clonotype itself: At one end the junction does not follow the germline gene, possibly because of a read error. This chain uses TRBV7-2 with TRBJ2-1, with D perhaps matching TRBD2 (5 bases). CDR3 length: 18 amino acids. Germline-derived CDR1 and CDR2 are SGHTA and FQGNSA. Written as DNA, the CDR3 is TGCGCCAGCAGCTTAGTGTGGACTCATCAGAGCTCCTACAATGAGCAGTTCTTC. Its protein is CASSLVWTHQSSYNEQFF. Complete variable domain (other parts from reference TRBV7-2 and TRBJ2-1): GAGVSQSPSNKVTEKGKDVELRCDPISGHTALYWYRQSLGQGLEFLIYFQGNSAPDKSGLPSDRFSAERTGGSVSTLTIQRTQQEDSAVYLCASSLVWTHQSSYNEQFFGPGTRLTVL.

This clonotype appeared a few times. J is TRBJ1-2 and V is TRBV7-9; D remains ambiguous. The germline CDR1 and CDR2 sequences are SEHNR and FQNEAQ (reference sequence). The germline V and J ends were trimmed by 4 bases and 3 bases, with 9 bases remaining between them. The CDR3 runs 13 residues. CDR3 protein: CASSSDGHYGYTF. CDR3 coding DNA: TGTGCCAGCAGCTCCGACGGACACTATGGCTACACCTTC.

The chain combines TRBV7-2 with TRBJ2-5, with 11 nucleotides matching TRBD2. V gave up 4 bases and J gave up 5 bases; unmatched junction bases: 9. Germline CDR1 and CDR2: SGHTA and FQGNSA. The CDR3 extends over 16 amino acids. The CDR3 coding sequence is TGTGCCAGCAGCTCAACACTAGCGGGAGCCAAGGAGACCCAGTACTTC. It encodes CASSSTLAGAKETQYF.

The CDR3 DNA is TGTGCCAGCAGTTTACGACAGGGAGGGCCCTACGTGCAGTACTTC. Translating it yields CASSLRQGGPYVQYF. The chain links TRBV27 to TRBJ2-5; possibly TRBD1 or TRBD2 for D (7 bases each). The CDR3 is made up of 15 amino acids. V lost 2 bases, J lost 11 bases, and 21 bases lay in between. CDR1 is MNHEY, CDR2 SMNVEV, per germline (reference sequence).

DNA for the CDR3: TGTGCCAGCAGCAAAGGCCGCCGGAAGCAGCCCCAGCATTTT. Translated, it gives CASSKGRRKQPQHF. The V gene is TRBV21-1, the J gene TRBJ1-5. TRBV21-1 is shown as a pseudogene. CDR3 size: 14 residues.

Concerning this clonotype itself: A read error is likely, as this CDR3 ends without the conserved phenylalanine or tryptophan. The CDR3 loop reads CASSQGGGSPYEQYC. The DNA of the CDR3 is TGTGCCAGCAGCCAAGGAGGAGGGAGTCCCTACGAGCAGTACTGC. The rearrangement joins TRBV3-1 to TRBJ2-5; D possibly corresponds to TRBD2 (6 bases). The J call may be mistaken, given a closer DNA end match to TRBJ2-7. This CDR3 has 15 amino acids. Per germline, CDR1 LGHDT and CDR2 YNNKEL (reference sequence).